Listed below are T cell receptor beta chains from one sample, sequenced in a study of CD8 T cells in ankylosing spondylitis. TCRdb recomputed calls from the 5' RACE reads with MiXCR, one row per CDR3 protein. The repertoire holds about 460,000 distinct CDR3 sequences, with over 4% as singletons. The sample consisted of blood, either unsorted or a sorted T cell fraction (not recorded which). The receptor source for this set is a male donor with ankylosing spondylitis. Both conserved end residues are part of each CDR3. A D gene is named only where the DNA matches it firmly. Some rows have no size entry. The others give once, few or many, or a class for an expanded clone.

TGTGCCAGCAGCTTAGCGCTGAACCCTAACAATGAGCAGTTCTTC	CASSLALNPNNEQFF	-	TRBV7-6	few	TRBJ2-1
TGTGCCAGCAGTCGGGAACTTAGGGGCGAGCAGTACTTC	CASSRELRGEQYF	-	TRBV6-2/TRBV6-3	few	TRBJ2-7
TGTGCCAGCTCCGGGACAGGGGGTACGGGCGAGCAGTACTTC	CASSGTGGTGEQYF	TRBD1	TRBV18	few	TRBJ2-7
TGTGCCAGCAGTTCCTCCCGGGGCCGAGGCTACACCTTC	CASSSSRGRGYTF	-	TRBV6-5	many	TRBJ1-2
TGTGCCACCAGGGGGACAGGAGGGGCCGAGACCCAGTACTTC	CATRGTGGAETQYF	TRBD1	TRBV24-1	many	TRBJ2-5
TGTGCCAGCAGCTTAGCGGGAGGAAACATTCAGTACTTC	CASSLAGGNIQYF	-	TRBV7-9	many	TRBJ2-4
TGTGCCAGCAGTCCCGGGACAGGTCAACAAGAGACCCAGTACTTC	CASSPGTGQQETQYF	TRBD1	TRBV9	-	TRBJ2-5
TGCAGTGGAGCGAACACTGAAGCTTTCTTT	CSGANTEAFF	-	TRBV20-1	many	TRBJ1-1
TGCGCCAGCAGCGGGGGACTAGCTATAGATACGCAGTATTTT	CASSGGLAIDTQYF	TRBD2	TRBV5-1	-	TRBJ2-3
TGCAGTGCGCCGACTAGCGGTTACGAGCAGTACTTC	CSAPTSGYEQYF	TRBD2	TRBV20-1	many	TRBJ2-7
TGCGCCAGCAGCCAGGGCACTAGCGGGGGTAGGGAGCAGTTCTTC	CASSQGTSGGREQFF	TRBD2	TRBV4-1	-	TRBJ2-1
TGCAGTGTCCAGGGAGGGGAAACTAATGAAAAACTGTTTTTT	CSVQGGETNEKLFF	-	TRBV20-1	many	TRBJ1-4
TGTGCCATCAGTGAGGGTTTTGACACCTCCTGCGAGCAGTACTTC	CAISEGFDTSCEQYF	-	TRBV10-3	-	TRBJ2-7
TGCGCCAGCAGCCCCCGGGGGGAGGGCAATCAGCCCCAGCATTTT	CASSPRGEGNQPQHF	-	TRBV4-3	-	TRBJ1-5
TGCGCCAGCAGGGCAGGGAAAGAGACCCAGTACTTC	CASRAGKETQYF	-	TRBV5-1	-	TRBJ2-5
TGCGCCAGCAGCTTGGGACATTTGAACACTGAAGCTTTCTTT	CASSLGHLNTEAFF	-	TRBV5-1	many	TRBJ1-1
TGTGCCACCAGCCAGCCCGGCACAGATACGCAGTATTTT	CATSQPGTDTQYF	-	TRBV24-1	many	TRBJ2-3
TGCAGTGCTAGAGATCTGTCACAGGGAAGTCAGCCCCAGCATTTT	CSARDLSQGSQPQHF	-	TRBV20-1	many	TRBJ1-5
TGTGCCAGCAGGGACAGGGCGAATGAGCAGTTCTTC	CASRDRANEQFF	TRBD1	TRBV7-9	many	TRBJ2-1
TGCGCCAGCAGCTTGGCTGGGGTTCGGGCTAATGAAAAACTGTTTTTT	CASSLAGVRANEKLFF	-	TRBV5-1	many	TRBJ1-4
TGTGCCAGCAGTTACTCGAGCCAGGACGCTTTCTTT	CASSYSSQDAFF	-	TRBV6-6	many	TRBJ1-1
TGTGCCAGCAGCTTAGTAATTCCAGAGGACGGCTACACCTTC	CASSLVIPEDGYTF	-	TRBV7-9	many	TRBJ1-2
TGTGCCAGCAGCGAGGGACTCCACATAAGCACAGATACGCAGTATTTT	CASSEGLHISTDTQYF	-	TRBV7-2	many	TRBJ2-3
TGTGCCATCAGTGAGTTGGCCATACAATCCCCCGGGGAGCTGTTTTTT	CAISELAIQSPGELFF	-	TRBV10-3	many	TRBJ2-2
TGTGCCAGCAGCTTAGTCAGGGGCCAGAGCACAGATACGCAGTATTTT	CASSLVRGQSTDTQYF	-	TRBV7-2	few	TRBJ2-3
TGTGCCACCAGTGACCCAGTGACTATTAAGCAGTTCTTC	CATSDPVTIKQFF	-	TRBV24-1	many	TRBJ2-1
TGTGCCAGCAGCCCAAGCCGTGGTATTCAGTACTTC	CASSPSRGIQYF	-	TRBV7-2	few	TRBJ2-4
TGTGCCAGCAGCTACAAAAGGGCCCCGAACACCGGGGAGCTGTTTTTT	CASSYKRAPNTGELFF	-	TRBV28	many	TRBJ2-2
TGCAGCGCCCTCGAGGACTTTCCATCCTACGAGCAGTACTTC	CSALEDFPSYEQYF	-	TRBV29-1	many	TRBJ2-7
TGTGCCAGCAGCTTGATGGGGACAGGGGTAGGTGAAGCTTTCTTT	CASSLMGTGVGEAFF	TRBD1	TRBV5-5	-	TRBJ1-1
TGTGCCAGCAGTTTCCCCCCCGGGACAGGGTTTCGGGAGCAGTACTTC	CASSFPPGTGFREQYF	TRBD1	TRBV27	many	TRBJ2-7
TGTGCCAGCAGTCACATTCGGACTGAAGCTTTCTTT	CASSHIRTEAFF	-	TRBV6-5	-	TRBJ1-1
TGCAGCGCCCTCGGGGTAGCGGGAGGACAGAATGAGCAGTTCTTC	CSALGVAGGQNEQFF	TRBD2	TRBV29-1	many	TRBJ2-1
TGTGCCAGCAGTTTAGACCTTAGCAATCAGCCCCAGCATTTT	CASSLDLSNQPQHF	-	TRBV12-3/TRBV12-4	many	TRBJ1-5
TGTGCCAGCAGCCTCCTTGGGGATACGCAGTATTTT	CASSLLGDTQYF	-	TRBV7-2	many	TRBJ2-3
TGTGCCAGCAGCTTGTACCAGGGGAATGAGCAGTTCTTC	CASSLYQGNEQFF	-	TRBV13	many	TRBJ2-1
TGCGCCAGCAGCTTGGCCATCGGCTCCTACAATGAGCAGTTCTTC	CASSLAIGSYNEQFF	-	TRBV5-1	few	TRBJ2-1
TGCAGTGCGTACCCGGGACTAGCGGGAGACGAGCAGTTCTTC	CSAYPGLAGDEQFF	TRBD2	TRBV20-1	-	TRBJ2-1
TGCAGTGCTAGCCGGACTAGCGGGAGCGATGAGCAGTTCTTC	CSASRTSGSDEQFF	TRBD2	TRBV20-1	few	TRBJ2-1
TGTGCCAGCAGCCAGGGACTAGCGGCCACAGATACGCAGTATTTT	CASSQGLAATDTQYF	TRBD2	TRBV4-2	many	TRBJ2-3
TGCGCCAGCAGCCAAGATGGGGGGGGAGGAGAGACCCAGTACTTC	CASSQDGGGGETQYF	TRBD2	TRBV4-3	many	TRBJ2-5
TGTGCCAGCAGTTTGCGTGGCCACCCCTACGAGCAGTACTTC	CASSLRGHPYEQYF	-	TRBV12-3/TRBV12-4	many	TRBJ2-7
TGCAGTGGGCCCCATCCCTTCTCCTACAATGAGCAGTTCTTC	CSGPHPFSYNEQFF	-	TRBV20-1	-	TRBJ2-1
TGTGCCAGCAGTTACAACGGCTACGAGCAGTACTTC	CASSYNGYEQYF	-	TRBV7-6	many	TRBJ2-7
TGCAGTGCTGCGGCGCCTAGCACAGATACGCAGTATTTT	CSAAAPSTDTQYF	-	TRBV20-1	many	TRBJ2-3
TGCGCCAGCAGCCCCGACCCGACTAGCGGGACCTACGAGCAGTACTTC	CASSPDPTSGTYEQYF	TRBD2	TRBV5-1	many	TRBJ2-7
TGTGCCATCAGTGAACTAGCGGAAGAGACCCAGTACTTC	CAISELAEETQYF	TRBD2	TRBV10-3	many	TRBJ2-5
TGTGCCAGCAGCCTCAGGGTGAACACCGGGGAGCTGTTTTTT	CASSLRVNTGELFF	-	TRBV6-1	many	TRBJ2-2
TGCAGTGCTAGGGCGGGGGACACTGAAGCTTTCTTT	CSARAGDTEAFF	-	TRBV20-1	many	TRBJ1-1
TGTGCCAGCAGCCCCTTCCGGAGAGTCTCCTACGAGCAGTACTTC	CASSPFRRVSYEQYF	-	TRBV21-1	-	TRBJ2-7
TGTGCCAGCAGCTTCGGGGCCCACTCCTATGGCTACACCTTC	CASSFGAHSYGYTF	-	TRBV5-5	many	TRBJ1-2
TGTGCCAGCAGTGAAGTTAATGTAAACACTGAAGCTTTCTTT	CASSEVNVNTEAFF	-	TRBV6-1	-	TRBJ1-1